This T cell receptor beta chain was identified during a study of glioma-infiltrating T cells after dendritic cell vaccination. This CDR3 has 15 amino acids. Per germline, CDR1 SGHAT and CDR2 FQNNGV. Trimming left V 0 bases short and J 4 bases short, with 12 bases between. TCRB CDR3 was amplified from 2 ug genomic DNA or less. TCRdb's copy holds only in-frame clones and misses some; the assay was immunoSEQ multiplex PCR. Found here are under 130,000 clones, roughly 76% of them singletons; the top ten hold 10% to 15%. The TCR originated in a human donor with glioblastoma. Sample: blood, taken before dendritic cell vaccination. The chain uses TRBV11-2 and TRBJ1-2; D might be TRBD1 (6 bases). In nucleotides, the CDR3 is TGTGCCAGCAGCTTAGAACTGGACAGCAGCTATGGCTACACCTTC. This sequence encodes CASSLELDSSYGYTF.